Sequencing of this T cell receptor beta chain was carried out in a study of regulatory dendritic cells for organ transplantation. Study-wide results and caveats: Of resting T cell subsets, memory CD8+ had the most alloreactive clonotypes. Between individuals, the alloreactive memory CD8+ T cell pool differed considerably. Naive CD4+ and CD8+ repertoires were highly diverse; memory CD8+ was most oligoclonal.

About this clone: Its antigen is still unknown.

CD4+ or CD8+ T cells were sorted as naive CD45RA+ or memory CD45RO+. Assay used: immunoSEQ multiplex PCR; TCRdb lists only in-frame clones, some missing. The sample consists of 30,000 to 40,000 clones, 85% to 90% of them appearing once. Sequencing was done on a sample of naive CD4+ T cells from blood. The subset here: CD45RA+ naive T cells. The TCR originated in a human donor in good health.

The CDR3 protein is CAWSVLRNEKLFF. The CDR3 bases are TGTGCCTGGAGTGTACTACGGAATGAAAAACTGTTTTTT. The gene calls are TRBV30 and TRBJ1-4; D is unclear. V shed 0 bases and J shed 5 bases, with 7 bases lying between them. Germline loops: CDR1 GTSNPN, CDR2 SVGIG (reference sequence). This CDR3 has 13 residues.